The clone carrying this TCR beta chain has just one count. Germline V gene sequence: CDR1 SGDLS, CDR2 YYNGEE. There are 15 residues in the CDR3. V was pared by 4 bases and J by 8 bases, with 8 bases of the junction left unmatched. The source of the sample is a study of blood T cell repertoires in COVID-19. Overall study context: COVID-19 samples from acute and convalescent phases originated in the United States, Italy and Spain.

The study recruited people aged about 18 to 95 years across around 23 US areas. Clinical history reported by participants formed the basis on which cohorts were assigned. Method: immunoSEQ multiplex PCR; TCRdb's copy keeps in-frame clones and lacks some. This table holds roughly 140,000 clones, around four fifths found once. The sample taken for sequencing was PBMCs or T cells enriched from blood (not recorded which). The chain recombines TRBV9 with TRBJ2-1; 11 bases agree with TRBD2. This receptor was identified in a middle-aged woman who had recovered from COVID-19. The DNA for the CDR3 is TGTGCCAGCAGCATTGGGCTAGCGGGAGGACATGAGCAGTTCTTC. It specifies CASSIGLAGGHEQFF.